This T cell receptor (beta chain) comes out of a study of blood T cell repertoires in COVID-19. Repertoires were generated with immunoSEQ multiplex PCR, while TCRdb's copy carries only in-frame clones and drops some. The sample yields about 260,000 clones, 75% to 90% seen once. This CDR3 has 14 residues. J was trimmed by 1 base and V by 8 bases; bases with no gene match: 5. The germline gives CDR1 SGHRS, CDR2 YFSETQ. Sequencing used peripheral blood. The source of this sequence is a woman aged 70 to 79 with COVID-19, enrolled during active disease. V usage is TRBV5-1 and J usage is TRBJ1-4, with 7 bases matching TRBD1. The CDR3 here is CASSHRGTNEKLFF. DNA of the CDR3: TGCGCCAGTTCCCACAGGGGAACTAATGAAAAACTGTTTTTT.